A selection of T cell receptor beta chains follows, all from one sample in a study of blood T cell repertoires in COVID-19. The assay was immunoSEQ multiplex PCR, and TCRdb's table has in-frame clones only and misses some. The profile shows under 150,000 clones, approximately 84% of them singletons. Sequencing was carried out using peripheral blood. These receptor sequences come from a human donor in a cohort sampled during active COVID-19. The CDR3 runs from the conserved cysteine through the conserved F or W. A D gene is named only where the DNA matches it firmly. Size is stated for part of the rows, as once, few or many counts, or as a class when the clone is expanded.

V gene	D gene	CDR3 length	clone size	J gene	CDR3 protein	CDR3 DNA
TRBV6-5	-	13	few	TRBJ1-1	CASSYSDGARAFF	TGTGCCAGCAGTTACTCGGATGGGGCGCGGGCTTTCTTT
TRBV7-8	-	16	-	TRBJ1-4	CASIPSWTATNEKLFF	TGTGCCAGCATCCCTTCCTGGACAGCAACTAATGAAAAACTGTTTTTT
TRBV6-5	TRBD2	14	-	TRBJ2-5	CASKDSGGKETQYF	TGTGCCAGCAAGGATAGCGGGGGTAAAGAGACCCAGTACTTC
TRBV5-1	-	14	-	TRBJ2-5	CASSLGTPEETQYF	TGCGCCAGCAGCTTAGGGACTCCAGAAGAGACCCAGTACTTC
TRBV5-1	-	13	-	TRBJ2-7	CASSRDNDYEQYF	TGCGCCAGCAGCCGGGACAACGACTACGAGCAGTACTTC
TRBV19	TRBD1	15	-	TRBJ2-1	CASTPGQGIYNEQFF	TGTGCCAGTACCCCAGGACAGGGTATCTACAATGAGCAGTTCTTC
TRBV18	TRBD1	16	-	TRBJ1-2	CASSPMRQGMENGYTF	TGTGCCAGCTCACCAATGCGACAGGGAATGGAAAATGGCTACACCTTC
TRBV6-5	-	13	-	TRBJ1-6	CASRNIYNSPLHF	TGTGCCAGCAGGAACATATATAATTCACCCCTCCACTTT
TRBV6-1	-	14	-	TRBJ1-2	CASSEGPENYGYTF	TGTGCCAGCAGTGAAGGACCGGAGAACTATGGCTACACCTTC
TRBV6-1	TRBD1	15	-	TRBJ1-2	CASSEGPAGGWGYTF	TGTGCCAGCAGTGAAGGCCCCGCAGGGGGCTGGGGCTACACCTTC
TRBV3-1/TRBV3-2	-	14	-	TRBJ2-7	CASSRVGGSYEQYF	TGTGCCAGCAGCCGAGTCGGCGGATCCTACGAGCAGTACTTC
TRBV28	-	15	-	TRBJ1-3	CASGVGVGLGNTIYF	TGTGCCAGCGGAGTCGGGGTCGGACTTGGAAACACCATATATTTT
TRBV6-2/TRBV6-3	TRBD1	16	-	TRBJ2-5	CASSKTVDRGHGTQYF	TGTGCCAGCAGTAAAACCGTGGACAGGGGTCATGGGACCCAGTACTTC
TRBV29-1	-	12	-	TRBJ1-5	CSVAGANQPQHF	TGCAGCGTTGCAGGGGCCAATCAGCCCCAGCATTTT
TRBV6-2/TRBV6-3	-	14	-	TRBJ2-5	CASSYLVAQETQYF	TGTGCCAGCAGTTACCTAGTCGCCCAAGAGACCCAGTACTTC
TRBV5-5	-	13	once	TRBJ2-7	CASSLLLSYEQYF	TGTGCCAGCAGCCTCCTACTCTCCTACGAGCAGTACTTC
TRBV10-3	-	15	-	TRBJ1-5	CAISEGGQGNQPQHF	TGTGCCATCAGTGAGGGTGGGCAGGGGAACCAGCCCCAGCATTTT
TRBV6-5	TRBD2	15	once	TRBJ2-3	CASGIAGVGTDTQYF	TGTGCCAGTGGGATAGCGGGGGTGGGCACAGATACGCAGTATTTT
TRBV6-6	-	12	few	TRBJ1-3	CASSYLDSDIYF	TGTGCCAGCAGTTACTTGGACAGCGACATATATTTT
TRBV27	TRBD1	14	-	TRBJ1-2	CASSPGQGYYGYTF	TGTGCCAGCAGCCCAGGACAGGGCTACTATGGCTACACCTTC
TRBV4-2	-	15	-	TRBJ1-1	CASSQAAWGGAEAFF	TGTGCCAGCAGCCAGGCCGCCTGGGGGGGAGCGGAAGCTTTCTTT
TRBV11-2	TRBD1	16	-	TRBJ1-2	CASSPGQGSVNYGYTF	TGTGCCAGCAGCCCAGGACAGGGTTCAGTTAACTATGGCTACACCTTC
TRBV27	-	18	-	TRBJ2-6	CASSLVPGALSGANVLTF	TGTGCCAGCAGTTTAGTTCCAGGGGCCCTCTCTGGGGCCAACGTCCTGACTTTC
TRBV6-1	-	13	-	TRBJ1-2	CASSDWVGYGYTF	TGTGCCAGCAGTGATTGGGTCGGGTATGGCTACACCTTC
TRBV25-1	-	14	-	TRBJ2-2	CASSGQLYTGELFF	TGTGCCAGCAGTGGGCAGTTGTACACCGGGGAGCTGTTTTTT
TRBV30	-	14	-	TRBJ1-4	CAWSVGSTSEKLFF	TGTGCCTGGAGTGTAGGTTCTACTAGTGAAAAACTGTTTTTT
TRBV7-2	-	15	-	TRBJ2-3	CASSLSYSSTDTQYF	TGTGCCAGCAGCTTAAGTTACTCAAGCACAGATACGCAGTATTTT
TRBV6-5	TRBD1	13	-	TRBJ1-2	CASSQGGIYGYTF	TGTGCCAGCAGTCAGGGGGGTATCTATGGCTACACCTTC
TRBV6-5	-	10	once	TRBJ1-4	CATQATKLFF	TGTGCCACACAGGCTACCAAGCTGTTTTTT
TRBV13	-	16	-	TRBJ1-2	CASSSGLSTNNYGYTF	TGTGCCAGCAGCTCGGGACTCTCCACTAATAACTATGGCTACACCTTC